The sample holds many counts of the clone carrying this T cell receptor (beta chain). The antigen is unknown. After removal of 3 bases from V and 5 bases from J, the junction contained 2 bases not matched to a gene. Germline CDR1 reads DFQATT; CDR2 reads SNEGSKA (reference sequence). CDR3 length: 12 amino acids. A second PCR of roughly 7 to 11 cycles used a sample-barcoded 5' primer and a J-beta primer mix. Every sample produced at least 3 million CDR3-containing paired-end reads. TCRdb itself ran the 5' RACE reads through MiXCR, one entry per CDR3 protein. Counted here are 650,000 to 1,000,000 distinct CDR3 sequences, around 34% occurring once; the ten biggest clones make up 10% to 15%. It was approximately 10 milliliters of peripheral blood that were drawn from each donor. The data originate from a study of blood T cells in healthy people across ages. Whole-study results and caveats: Per million T cells, the diversity of TCR beta decreased roughly linearly as age advanced.

This chain joins TRBV20-1 and TRBJ1-2; 8 bases are a match to TRBD1. Sequenced sample: blood. This receptor was obtained from a man aged 18 to 30 in good health. In nucleotides, the CDR3 is TGCAGTGCTAGGGACAGGGTTTATGGCTACACCTTC. Translating gives CSARDRVYGYTF.